One sample yielded the 25 T cell receptor beta chains listed below, sequenced in a study of CD8+CD57+ T cells in acquired aplastic anemia. TCR beta VDJ and CDR3 profiling used genomic DNA as template. MiXCR was run by TCRdb on the reads, yielding one entry per CDR3 protein. The data contain 120,000 or so distinct CDR3 sequences, about 46% of them singletons. Sequencing used sorted CD4+, CD8+, or CD8+CD57+ T cells (not recorded which) from PBMCs. The source of these receptors is a human donor in good health, serving as a control.

The chain uses TRBV20-1 and TRBJ1-1; 9 bases align to TRBD1. The CDR3 length is 13 residues. Unmatched junction bases numbered 0, after V lost 1 base and J lost 3 bases. Germline CDR1 DFQATT, CDR2 SNEGSKA (reference sequence). The CDR3 here is CSARGQGDTEAFF. The CDR3 nucleotides read TGCAGTGCTAGAGGACAGGGGGACACTGAAGCTTTCTTT.

This clonotype was seen repeatedly, ten times or more. The rearrangement links TRBV7-9 to TRBJ2-1; TRBD2 matches at 8 bases. CDR3 length: 16 amino acids. Germline V gives CDR1 SEHNR, CDR2 FQNEAQ (reference sequence). V gave up 5 bases and J gave up 4 bases; unmatched junction bases: 10. The CDR3 loop reads CASSITGTRKYNEQFF. The CDR3, as DNA: TGTGCCAGCAGCATTACCGGGACTAGAAAGTACAATGAGCAGTTCTTC.

The chain has TRBV9 and TRBJ2-7; the match to TRBD2 covers 13 bases. Germline V gives CDR1 SGDLS, CDR2 YYNGEE. The length of the CDR3 is 14 residues. V was pared by 5 bases and J by 5 bases, with 4 bases of the junction left unmatched. DNA of the CDR3: TGTGCCAGCAGTACTAGCGGGGGGGCGGACGAGCAGTACTTC. This encodes CASSTSGGADEQYF.

Here the CDR3 reads CATSDVRGVPQETQYF. CDR3 nucleotides: TGTGCCACCAGTGATGTTCGAGGGGTTCCCCAAGAGACCCAGTACTTC. This chain uses TRBV24-1 with TRBJ2-5; D may be TRBD1 or TRBD2 (5 bases each). Trimming took 3 bases from V and 1 from J, leaving 14 bases between them. Germline CDR1 reads KGHDR; CDR2 reads SFDVKD. CDR3 size: 16 residues.

This clonotype occurred many times. The V gene is TRBV6-2 or TRBV6-3, the J gene TRBJ2-3; the D gene could be TRBD1 or TRBD2 (6 bases each). This CDR3 is built from 18 residues. The germline gives CDR1 MNHEY, CDR2 SVGEGT. Trimming shortened V by 2 bases and J by 3 bases, and 21 bases separated the two germline ends. The CDR3 sequence is CASSYMEGGRPSTDTQYF. The CDR3, as DNA: TGTGCCAGCAGTTACATGGAAGGGGGGCGACCATCGACAGATACGCAGTATTTT.

Regarding this clonotype: This clone may be a read error of a much larger clone one base away. The chain joins TRBV6-4 to TRBJ1-1; D is undetermined. Trimming shortened V by 2 bases and J by 2 bases, and 24 bases separated the two germline ends. This CDR3 has 19 amino acids. Germline V gives CDR1 MRHNA, CDR2 SNTAGT. CDR3 nucleotide sequence: TGTGCCAGCAGTGACCCGGCGAAATCGTGGAGGCAAACAAACACTGAAGCTTTCTTT. Encoded protein: CASSDPAKSWRQTNTEAFF.

The table lists this clonotype with many counts. CDR3 nucleotides: TGTGCCAGCAGCATGGGACAGGGTAGGGCCGAGCAGTACTTC. Protein product: CASSMGQGRAEQYF. V gene TRBV6-5 combines with J gene TRBJ2-7, with 9 bases lining up with TRBD1. The CDR3 runs 14 residues. Germline loops: CDR1 MNHEY, CDR2 SVGAGI. Trimming cost V 6 bases and J 6 bases; bases outside gene matches: 9.

The V call is TRBV2, the J call TRBJ1-6; 7 bases are shared with TRBD1. The germline gives CDR1 SNHLY, CDR2 FYNNEI. There are 15 residues in the CDR3. The J segment lost 7 bases and the V segment lost 6 bases, leaving 9 bases of the junction unmatched. This chain's CDR3 is CASSARTGGNSPLHF. The CDR3 DNA reads as TGTGCCAGCAGCGCGAGGACAGGCGGAAATTCACCCCTCCACTTT.

The V and J genes are TRBV15 and TRBJ2-7; D gene unclear. Trimming stripped 0 bases from V and 5 bases from J, with 5 bases between. The length of the CDR3 is 12 residues. Germline V gene data show CDR1 as LNHNV and CDR2 as YYDKDF (reference sequence). CDR3 region: CATSREGNEQYF. CDR3 bases: TGTGCCACCAGCAGAGAAGGTAACGAGCAGTACTTC.

Of note for this clonotype: One end of the junction fails to match germline, which may point to a read error. V gene TRBV15 combines with J gene TRBJ1-3; D is undetermined. The germline gives CDR1 LNHNV, CDR2 YYDKDF (reference sequence). This CDR3 has 17 amino acids. The CDR3 region is CATSKNWQRNSGNTIYF. DNA for the CDR3: TGTGCCACCAGCAAGAACTGGCAGAGAAACTCTGGGAACACCATATATTTT. Looking up the rest from reference TRBV15 and TRBJ1-3 gives the full variable domain: DAMVIQNPRYQVTQFGKPVTLSCSQTLNHNVMYWYQQKSSQAPKLLFHYYDKDFNNEADTPDNFQSRRPNTSFCFLDIRSPGLGDTAMYLCATSKNWQRNSGNTIYFGEGSWLTVV.

There are a few counts of this clonotype. The gene calls are TRBV11-1 and TRBJ1-6; the match to TRBD1 covers 10 bases. The germline V gene has CDR1 SGHAT and CDR2 FQDESV (reference sequence). V shed 4 bases, J shed 5 bases, and the junction held 5 bases outside the gene matches. This CDR3 contains 16 residues. CDR3 sequence (DNA): TGTGCCAGCAGCTCCCTCGGGACAGGGGATAATTCACCCCTCCACTTT. Translation gives CASSSLGTGDNSPLHF.

The chain has TRBV24-1 and TRBJ2-1; D might be TRBD1 (6 bases). Germline V gives CDR1 KGHDR, CDR2 SFDVKD. The CDR3 spans 13 residues. Trimming removed 3 bases from V and 9 bases from J, with 11 bases in between. CDR3 DNA: TGTGCCACCAGTGATACCACAGGGACTGAGCAGTTCTTC. Protein sequence: CATSDTTGTEQFF.

This chain connects TRBV7-2 to TRBJ1-2; 8 bases match TRBD1. V shed 0 bases and J 6 bases; nucleotides not matched to a gene: 6. Looked up from germline, CDR1 is SGHTA and CDR2 is FQGNSA. The CDR3 totals 15 residues. The CDR3 DNA reads as TGTGCCAGCAGCTTAGCTGGCAGGGGGCGGGATGGCTACACCTTC. As protein: CASSLAGRGRDGYTF.

This clonotype was seen many times. DNA of the CDR3: TGTGCCAGCAGTACACAGGGGATTGGCAATCAGCCCCAGCATTTT. Its translation is CASSTQGIGNQPQHF. The chain joins TRBV2 to TRBJ1-5; the match to TRBD1 covers 7 bases. Germline values: CDR1 SNHLY, CDR2 FYNNEI. Unmatched junction bases numbered 6, after V lost 5 bases and J lost 2 bases. The CDR3 extends over 15 amino acids.

Turning to this clonotype: One end of the junction is discordant with germline, which a read error may explain. The chain combines TRBV2 with TRBJ1-2; the D gene is possibly TRBD1 (5 bases). Per the germline V gene, CDR1 is SNHLY and CDR2 is FYNNEI. This CDR3 comprises 14 residues. The DNA of the CDR3 is TGTGCCAGCGACCCTCTACGGACAATACATGGCTGCACCTTC. Translated: CASDPLRTIHGCTF.

This chain joins TRBV19 and TRBJ1-5; 9 nucleotides line up with TRBD1. The V segment lost 4 bases and the J segment 4 bases; nucleotides outside the gene matches: 11. The CDR3 runs 17 residues. CDR1 LNHDA and CDR2 SQIVND come from the germline V gene (reference sequence). The CDR3 reads CASSTGQGILGNQPQHF. The CDR3 nucleotides are TGTGCCAGTAGTACCGGACAGGGGATTTTAGGTAATCAGCCCCAGCATTTT.

The chain joins TRBV19 to TRBJ2-7; D is uncertain. The V end lost 8 bases, the J end lost 4 bases, and 21 bases lay between the germline ends. Germline CDR1 and CDR2: LNHDA and SQIVND (reference sequence). This CDR3 contains 15 residues. The CDR3 protein is CASQSRTGAMYEQYF. The DNA for the CDR3 is TGTGCCAGTCAATCGAGGACGGGTGCTATGTACGAGCAGTACTTC. Full variable domain (remainder filled in from reference TRBV19 and TRBJ2-7): DGGITQSPKYLFRKEGQNVTLSCEQNLNHDAMYWYRQDPGQGLRLIYYSQIVNDFQKGDIAEGYSVSREKKESFPLTVTSAQKNPTAFYLCASQSRTGAMYEQYFGPGTRLTVT.

This chain joins TRBV11-2 and TRBJ2-1, with 13 bases that match TRBD2. Germline trimming cut 5 bases from V and 0 bases from J; bases unmatched to any gene: 4. Per germline, CDR1 SGHAT and CDR2 FQNNGV. The CDR3 covers 17 residues. CDR3 nucleotide sequence: TGTGCCAGCAGCATACTAGCGGGGGGGAGCTCCTACAATGAGCAGTTCTTC. The encoded protein is CASSILAGGSSYNEQFF.

In its sample, this clonotype was seen a few times. With a much larger clone just one base away, this may be a read error. The chain couples TRBV12-5 to TRBJ2-7, with D possibly being TRBD1 (5 bases). CDR3 length: 14 amino acids. The germline CDR1 and CDR2 sequences are LGHNT and FRNRAP. CDR3 amino acids: CPSGLDQGRYEQYF. The DNA of the CDR3 is TGTCCTAGTGGTTTGGACCAGGGCAGGTACGAGCAGTACTTC.

The chain combines TRBV29-1 with TRBJ2-3; tentative D call: TRBD1 (7 bases). Germline CDR1 reads SQVTM; CDR2 reads ANQGSEA. The CDR3 consists of 14 residues. V lost 7 bases and J lost 6, with 20 bases in between. CDR3 bases: TGCAGCGGGACCCACGGAGGGGGCGGTGATACGCAGTATTTT. This codes for CSGTHGGGGDTQYF.

This clonotype has a handful of counts. The rearrangement joins TRBV5-4 to TRBJ2-7, with D perhaps TRBD1 (6 bases). The CDR3 is 17 amino acids. CDR1 is SGHNT and CDR2 is YYREEE in the germline V gene (reference sequence). V dropped 0 bases and J dropped 2 bases, with 18 bases sitting between them. The CDR3 here is CASSLAGAGVLTYEQYF. DNA of the CDR3: TGTGCCAGCAGCTTGGCTGGGGCAGGGGTTCTTACCTACGAGCAGTACTTC.

The rearrangement links TRBV7-9 to TRBJ2-2; TRBD1 matches at 9 bases. The V and J ends lost 6 bases and 5 bases, in that order; junction bases with no gene match: 4. There are 14 residues in the CDR3. Germline V gives CDR1 SEHNR, CDR2 FQNEAQ (reference sequence). The CDR3 DNA reads as TGTGCCAGCAGGGACAGGGGATTGACCGGGGAGCTGTTTTTT. Translated, it gives CASRDRGLTGELFF.

With regard to this clonotype: A much larger clone is a single base away; this may be a read error. This chain joins TRBV4-1 and TRBJ2-2; 7 nucleotides line up with TRBD2. CDR1 and CDR2 (germline): MGHRA, YSYEKL. There are 17 residues in the CDR3. As DNA, the CDR3 is TGCGCCTGCAGCCAAGTATTGAGCGGGGCGAACGCCGGGGAGCTGTTTTTT. This translates into CACSQVLSGANAGELFF.

As regards this clonotype: A read error may produce the germline difference seen at one junction end. The chain couples TRBV10-3 to TRBJ2-1; possibly TRBD1 for D (5 bases). The CDR3 has 15 amino acids. Germline V gene data show CDR1 as ENHRY and CDR2 as SYGVKD. The CDR3 sequence: CATSDFDSSYNEQFF. CDR3 DNA: TGTGCCACCAGTGATTTCGACAGCTCCTACAATGAGCAGTTCTTC.

This clonotype was seen only a few times. This may come from a read error, since a much larger clone is one base off. The CDR3 spells CASSSSPSGEQHF. The CDR3 region has the DNA TGTGCCAGCAGCTCATCACCTAGCGGGGAGCAGCACTTC. The chain recombines TRBV5-6 with TRBJ2-7; TRBD2 matches at 9 bases. Germline V CDR1 and CDR2: SGHDT, YYEEEE. The length of the CDR3 is 13 residues.